This T cell receptor beta chain stems from a study of OX40 agonist ivuxolimab in advanced cancers. Background on the study: Enrollees could have had prior anti-PD-1, anti-PD-L1 or anti-CTLA-4 therapy, which 35% to 40% had received.

Trimming cost V 5 bases and J 4 bases; bases outside gene matches: 3. This CDR3 is built from 14 residues. Germline CDR1 reads SGHTA; CDR2 reads FQGNSA. Profiled with immunoSEQ multiplex PCR; TCRdb holds only in-frame clones, not every one. The sample consists of some 54,000 clones, around 77% of them appearing once. The V and J genes are TRBV7-2 and TRBJ2-3; TRBD2 matches 10 bases. The clonotype originates from an adult with an advanced solid tumor such as melanoma, head and neck, liver or kidney cancer. Sequencing used CD4+ or CD8+ T cells sorted from blood, obtained in a trial of the OX40 agonist ivuxolimab. The CDR3 loop reads CASSRTSGPDTQYF. The CDR3 bases are TGTGCCAGCAGCCGGACTAGCGGTCCAGATACGCAGTATTTT.